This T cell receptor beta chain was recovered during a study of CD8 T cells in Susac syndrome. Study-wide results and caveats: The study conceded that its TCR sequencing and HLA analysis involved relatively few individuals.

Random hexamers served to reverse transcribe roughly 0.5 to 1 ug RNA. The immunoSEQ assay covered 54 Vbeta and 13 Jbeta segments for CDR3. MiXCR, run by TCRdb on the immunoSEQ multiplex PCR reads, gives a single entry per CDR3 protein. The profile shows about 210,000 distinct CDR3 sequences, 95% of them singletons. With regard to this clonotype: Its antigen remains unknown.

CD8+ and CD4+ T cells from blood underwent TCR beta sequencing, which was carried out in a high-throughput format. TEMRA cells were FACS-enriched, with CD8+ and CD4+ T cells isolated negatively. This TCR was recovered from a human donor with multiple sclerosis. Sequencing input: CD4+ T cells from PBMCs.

The CDR3 loop is CASSYSGLLTYEQYF. The DNA of the CDR3 is TGTGCCAGCAGTTACTCGGGACTGCTAACCTACGAGCAGTACTTC. The chain recombines TRBV6-5 with TRBJ2-7; TRBD2 might be the D (6 bases). Trimming removed 0 bases at V and 2 bases at J, with 11 bases between. The CDR3 extends over 15 amino acids. Germline V gene lookup returns CDR1 MNHEY and CDR2 SVGAGI.